This T cell receptor (beta chain) emerged from a study of cytomegalovirus exposure and HLA in healthy donors (dated by TCRdb to 2015 to 2018). The study in broad terms: According to an earlier analysis of a few hundred of the donors, 150 million to 200 million T cells yielded 117 million unique TCR beta sequences and approximately 300 Gb of sequence data. An early release covering roughly 640 HLA-typed donors comprised approximately 300 gigabases of sequencing data and roughly 85 million unique TCR sequences. Roughly 5 DR-DQ haplotypes were handled as single units for association and clustering, since linkage in the cohort was strong. The study was designed to test whether signatures of past pathogen exposure could be identified by cataloging public T cell receptors. To predict cytomegalovirus infection status, the study brought together high-throughput TCR immunosequencing, statistical association of individual TCRs with disease status, and machine learning. Rather than drawing on any new phenotypic data, the later analysis identified candidate immune exposures from TCR beta sequences and the way those sequences occurred across donors. In addition to the first cohort of roughly 670 subjects, a separate validation cohort of approximately 130 different subjects was used. Alongside the repertoire data, information on donor age, sex, ethnicity and CMV serostatus was compiled. Both class I and class II loci were covered by HLA typing, at four-digit resolution. Every discovery cohort repertoire had been produced on one sequencing platform. Genome-wide SNP genotypes for about 65% of the roughly 670 donors were used in a later genetic analysis, which treated that subset as a discovery cohort. Of the roughly 390 genotyped donors, approximately 80% fell in the genetic ancestry cluster associated with self-reported Caucasian donors. A later analysis re-examined previously published TCR beta repertoires from hundreds of donors and added high-resolution HLA genotyping to investigate patterns of TCR occurrence. An earlier analysis of 500 to 750 of the donors applied high-throughput TCR beta sequencing to assess whether each TCR beta V gene segment acted as functional or pseudogenic. The number of donors typed differed by locus, with roughly 629-640 for A, B, C, DRB1 and DQB1, roughly 520 for DQA1, 600 to 610 for DPA1, and about 450 for DPB1. Using immunosequencing, the study profiled T cell repertoires from fewer than 850 subjects and related those repertoires to cytomegalovirus serostatus. Among roughly 400 genotyped donors of the cohort, an average of about 240,000 unique TCR beta nucleotide sequences were sequenced per donor, roughly 18% of them non-productive.

With regard to this clone: Which antigen it targets is not known.

Counted from cysteine to phenylalanine, this CDR3 has 15 amino acids. The read is trimmed to its CDR3 DNA, 45 bases read in frame from base 1. Reading the germline V gene (reference sequence) gives CDR1 LNHDA and CDR2 SQIVND. V loses 1 base at its end and J loses 5 bases; junction bases beyond the gene matches: 2. Library preparation employed the immunoSEQ multiplex PCR assay. For the multiplex PCR, a mixture combining 60 forward primers for TCR Vbeta segments and 13 reverse primers for TCR Jbeta segments was used. The CDR3 region of rearranged TCR beta genes was amplified from genomic DNA by a multiplex PCR assay. Amplified TCR beta libraries were sequenced as 87-base-pair reads on the Illumina HiSeq System. As for the original processing: A later analysis counted 65 million to 90 million unique TCR beta chains across the 500 to 850 repertoires, and about 10 million of these chains were shared by at least two donors. A nearest-neighbor algorithm error-corrected the raw reads and collapsed the reads into unique sequences, merging closely related sequences to remove PCR and sequencing errors. Alignment of CDR3 sequences to IMGT reference sequences was used to assign V, D and J gene segments. For a sequence to be retained, a match of at least six nucleotides to both a V gene segment and a J gene segment was required. Rearrangements were called productive when the CDR3 lacked stop codons and stayed in frame with V and J; all others were non-productive. CDR3 was defined by IMGT convention, running from the second conserved V-encoded cysteine to the conserved J-encoded phenylalanine. Sequences without an unambiguous match to a single V gene segment were excluded from the earlier analysis of 587 of the donors. An earlier analysis of several hundred of the donors called V segments functional above 56.7% productive rearrangements and segregating when the between-donor standard deviation exceeded 5%. A statistical classification framework was built to diagnose cytomegalovirus status from the catalog of TCR beta chain sequences. In a later analysis, V and J genes were assigned by comparing TCR nucleotide sequences against IMGT/GENE-DB human TR gene sequences. A later analysis assigned CDR3 sequences and most-parsimonious VDJ recombination scenarios with the TCRdist pipeline. In a later analysis, each TCR beta chain was defined by its CDR3 amino acid sequence together with its V-gene family, and reads without a unique V-gene family were excluded. A later analysis removed 592 highly shared, low-generation-probability nucleotide sequences to deal with suspected cross-contamination and a sequencing artifact. In a later analysis, a clonal expansion index for each public chain was calculated from normalized within-repertoire ranks of inferred template counts. In a later analysis, generation probabilities were computed with a VDJ recombination model fitted to out-of-frame rearrangements, and the resulting probabilities were checked against IGoR. In a later analysis, TCR-TCR, TCR-HLA and TCR-CMV co-occurrence was scored with hypergeometric tests, and a repertoire-size bias correction was applied to TCR pairs. To estimate false discovery rates, a later analysis permuted the HLA or CMV assignments 20 times. A later analysis grouped co-occurring TCRs with DBSCAN, adding TCRdist sequence similarity when clustering within HLA-allele-positive subsets. Repertoires with fewer than 30,000 or more than 120,000 public chains were left out of co-occurrence clustering, as were five repertoires with anomalous nucleotide sharing. Sourced from immuneACCESS, this table was stored by TCRdb with only in-frame sequences that have V and J called. A share of the clones is absent; for the studies checked, an unresolved V gene accounts for under half, and the remainder has no known explanation. V, J and clone size were drawn from that table, and D and trimming were deduced from the DNA. The table of this sample itemizes around 76,000 clones. The ten largest clones add up to 0.8% to 1% of the sample.

In total, 630 or so healthy bone marrow donors made up the cohort. At the time of sampling, every cohort member was nominally healthy, though immune exposures that went unrecorded were likely present. The donor was CMV seronegative and belonged to the group of 352 seronegative cohort members. A peripheral blood sample was collected from each donor, and TCR beta sequencing was performed on peripheral blood mononuclear cells. The Qiagen DNeasy Blood Extraction Kit was used to extract genomic DNA from the blood cell samples. The research as a whole found: In a later analysis, most CMV-associated TCR beta chains were found to appear HLA-restricted, with HLA associations seemingly driven largely by CMV exposure. The authors suggested that the approach could potentially be extended to other disease states and immunological phenotypes. A later genetic analysis associated a missense DCLRE1C variant with V-gene and J-gene trimming of TCR beta chains, and an independent cohort replicated the association. In both the original and validation cohorts, the classifier was reported to diagnose cytomegalovirus status with high specificity and sensitivity. Correlated functional status among segregating V segments might reflect linkage disequilibrium, but an unknown experimental factor could not be ruled out. In the study, approximately 160 TCR beta chains were listed as associated with cytomegalovirus. An earlier analysis of approximately 530 of the donors showed that most TCR beta V segments appeared in productive rearrangements either about 90% or about 30% of the time, which broadly matched IMGT annotations. A later analysis found that HLA-associated TCR beta chains were more clonally expanded and had lower generation probabilities than equally common non-associated chains. The cohort was sequenced for TCR beta chains only, and without alpha or paired-chain data the features that could be detected were limited. Some IMGT-functional V segments, including TRBV6-2 and TRBV6-3, could not be distinguished by the 87-base-pair reads and were therefore excluded. Roughly uniform sequencing depth across donors was assumed in presence/absence analyses, although this assumption may not hold. At a false discovery rate of 0.05, a later analysis linked 16,951 TCR beta sequences to specific HLA alleles. In a later analysis, the rate of TCR association differed among HLA loci, with DRB1 alleles having the most associated TCRs and HLA-C alleles having the fewest. Most TCR sequences were seen in very few donors, while some public TCRs were found in many individuals. A further reported finding was that TCR beta sequences accurately predicted the HLA-A and HLA-B alleles for most subjects in the first cohort. Compared with the 666-donor mean, donors in an Asian-associated ancestry cluster had fewer N-insertions in productive TCRs, according to a later genetic analysis. A few of the identified cytomegalovirus-associated TCR beta chains were confirmed in vitro to be specific for cytomegalovirus antigens. When HLA alleles, especially DR and DQ, strongly co-occurred, TCR associations were difficult to assign to individual alleles. The sequencing pipeline was judged likely to have produced a cluster of highly shared sequence variants as a technical artifact. Because counts were too low, roughly 17 rarely observed V segments, including chromosome 9 orphons, were left out of the earlier analysis of 587 of the donors. Because HLA typing was missing for some donors at each locus, association tests included only the typed subset. CMV serostatus was the only immune exposure information available for the cohort. A later analysis reported that several top co-occurrence clusters appeared linked to parvovirus B19, influenza, CMV and Epstein-Barr virus.

This clonotype was obtained from a boy between 10 and 17 years old in good health and CMV-seronegative. The sequenced material came from PBMCs. The rearranged chain carries TRBV19 and TRBJ1-5; the junction holds 10 bases that match TRBD1. The CDR3 protein: CASSIGDRGYQPQHF. Here is the DNA: TGTGCCAGTAGTATAGGGGACAGGGGCTATCAGCCCCAGCATTTT.